The source of this T cell receptor (beta chain) is a study of cytotoxic CD8 clonotypes in ibrutinib-treated CLL. Clones were sequenced by immunoSEQ multiplex PCR, and TCRdb holds only the in-frame ones, with some missing. The sample lists approximately 200,000 clones, about two thirds occurring once. Germline CDR1 LGHNA, CDR2 YNFKEQ. CDR3 size: 17 residues. The V end was cut by 0 bases, the J end by 1 base, with 13 bases between. This receptor was taken from a human donor with chronic lymphocytic leukemia. The sequences come from PBMCs, collected after 24 months of ibrutinib treatment. The chain links TRBV4-2 to TRBJ2-1; D is uncertain. The CDR3 DNA is TGTGCCAGCAGCCAAGATTTCACACTGGCATCCTACAATGAGCAGTTCTTC. Amino acid sequence: CASSQDFTLASYNEQFF.